A selection of T cell receptor beta chains follows, all from one sample in a study of T cell responses to AZD1222 COVID-19 vaccine. Libraries were prepared by immunoSEQ multiplex PCR; TCRdb keeps only in-frame clonotypes and omits some of them. Counted here are about 110,000 clones, 70% to 90% occurring once; the ten biggest clones make up roughly 15%. The material sequenced was peripheral blood, taken 28 days after the second AZD1222 dose. The receptors stem from an adult who received the AZD1222 COVID-19 vaccine. The CDR3 runs from the conserved cysteine through the conserved F or W. The order of the fields is CDR3 protein, CDR3 DNA, J gene, D gene, CDR3 length, V gene, clone size. A D gene is named only where the DNA matches it firmly. The listing skips clone size in some rows; elsewhere it reads once, few, many or a size class.

CDR3aa: CASSFEGSGWGNTIYF
CDR3nt: TGTGCCAGCAGCTTCGAGGGCTCCGGATGGGGAAACACCATATATTTT
j_gene: TRBJ1-3
d_gene: .
len: 16
v_gene: TRBV11-2
abundance: .

CDR3aa: CASSEGPGGFGNTIYF
CDR3nt: TGTGCCAGCAGCGAGGGGCCAGGGGGATTTGGAAACACCATATATTTT
j_gene: TRBJ1-3
d_gene: TRBD1
len: 16
v_gene: TRBV4-2
abundance: .

CDR3aa: CASSLDHRGLVSDSNQPQHF
CDR3nt: TGTGCCAGCAGCTTAGACCACAGGGGGCTGGTTTCGGATAGCAATCAGCCCCAGCATTTT
j_gene: TRBJ1-5
d_gene: TRBD1
len: 20
v_gene: TRBV7-8
abundance: .

CDR3aa: CASSLQGSPYEQYF
CDR3nt: TGTGCCAGCAGTCTACAGGGATCCCCCTACGAGCAGTACTTC
j_gene: TRBJ2-7
d_gene: .
len: 14
v_gene: TRBV27
abundance: .

CDR3aa: CASSLDNNSPLHF
CDR3nt: TGTGCCAGCAGCTTAGATAACAATTCACCCCTCCACTTT
j_gene: TRBJ1-6
d_gene: .
len: 13
v_gene: TRBV7-8
abundance: .

CDR3aa: CAWKGWGSTDTQYF
CDR3nt: TGTGCCTGGAAGGGCTGGGGATCGACAGATACGCAGTATTTT
j_gene: TRBJ2-3
d_gene: .
len: 14
v_gene: TRBV30
abundance: .

CDR3aa: CASSSGTGMSYEQYF
CDR3nt: TGTGCCAGCAGCTCCGGGACAGGGATGTCTTACGAGCAGTACTTC
j_gene: TRBJ2-7
d_gene: TRBD1
len: 15
v_gene: TRBV11-2
abundance: few

CDR3aa: CASSQPTSGRAIDTQYF
CDR3nt: TGCGCCAGCAGCCAACCGACTAGCGGGAGGGCCATAGATACGCAGTATTTT
j_gene: TRBJ2-3
d_gene: TRBD2
len: 17
v_gene: TRBV4-1
abundance: .

CDR3aa: CASSVGTVSGNTIYF
CDR3nt: TGCGCCAGCAGCGTCGGGACGGTCTCTGGAAACACCATATATTTT
j_gene: TRBJ1-3
d_gene: .
len: 15
v_gene: TRBV5-1
abundance: .

CDR3aa: CATSDFPENSPLHF
CDR3nt: TGTGCCACCAGTGATTTCCCAGAAAATTCACCCCTCCACTTT
j_gene: TRBJ1-6
d_gene: .
len: 14
v_gene: TRBV24-1
abundance: .

CDR3aa: CASNTQGQGAGELFF
CDR3nt: TGTGCCAGCAACACGCAGGGACAGGGGGCCGGGGAGCTGTTTTTT
j_gene: TRBJ2-2
d_gene: TRBD1
len: 15
v_gene: TRBV28
abundance: .

CDR3aa: CASTLGTVSGNTIYF
CDR3nt: TGTGCCAGCACGCTCGGGACAGTCTCTGGAAACACCATATATTTT
j_gene: TRBJ1-3
d_gene: TRBD1
len: 15
v_gene: TRBV7-8
abundance: .

CDR3aa: CASSTEGNEKLFF
CDR3nt: TGTGCCAGCAGTACCGAGGGTAATGAAAAACTGTTTTTT
j_gene: TRBJ1-4
d_gene: .
len: 13
v_gene: TRBV12-3/TRBV12-4
abundance: .

CDR3aa: CAWSVGGLYEQYF
CDR3nt: TGTGCCTGGAGTGTTGGCGGACTTTACGAGCAGTACTTC
j_gene: TRBJ2-7
d_gene: .
len: 13
v_gene: TRBV30
abundance: .

CDR3aa: CASSPFRLAGVNEQFF
CDR3nt: TGTGCCAGCAGTCCTTTTCGACTAGCGGGAGTTAATGAGCAGTTCTTC
j_gene: TRBJ2-1
d_gene: TRBD2
len: 16
v_gene: TRBV27
abundance: .

CDR3aa: CASRGIGQTSYEQYF
CDR3nt: TGCGCCAGCAGGGGGATAGGGCAGACCTCCTACGAGCAGTACTTC
j_gene: TRBJ2-7
d_gene: .
len: 15
v_gene: TRBV10-1
abundance: few